This T cell receptor (beta chain) is from a study of OX40 agonist ivuxolimab in advanced cancers. Overall study context: Checkpoint inhibitors had been given previously to about 40% of patients.

This CDR3 is 15 amino acids long. V lost 2 bases and J 4 bases, leaving 14 bases between the germline ends. Germline CDR1 and CDR2: MDHEN and SYDVKM. Profiling relied on immunoSEQ multiplex PCR, and the TCRdb table lists in-frame clones only, not all of them. This table holds 85,000 or so clones, about 86% found once. The receptor was isolated from an adult with an advanced solid tumor such as melanoma, head and neck, liver or kidney cancer. This chain links TRBV28 with TRBJ2-5, with D possibly TRBD2 on 6 matching bases. This specimen was CD4+ or CD8+ T cells sorted from blood, taken in a trial of the OX40 agonist ivuxolimab. The CDR3 loop is CASSLAEGVIETQYF. The CDR3 coding sequence is TGTGCCAGCAGTTTAGCGGAGGGTGTAATAGAGACCCAGTACTTC.